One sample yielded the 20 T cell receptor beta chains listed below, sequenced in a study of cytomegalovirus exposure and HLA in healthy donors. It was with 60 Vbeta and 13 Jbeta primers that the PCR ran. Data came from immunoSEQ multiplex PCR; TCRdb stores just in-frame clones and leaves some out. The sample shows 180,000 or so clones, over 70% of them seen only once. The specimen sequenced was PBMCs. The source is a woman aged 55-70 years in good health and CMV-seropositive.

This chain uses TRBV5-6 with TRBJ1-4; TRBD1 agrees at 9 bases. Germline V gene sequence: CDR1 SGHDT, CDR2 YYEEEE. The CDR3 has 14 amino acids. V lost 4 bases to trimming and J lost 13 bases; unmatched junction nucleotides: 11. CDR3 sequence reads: CASSPRTGVNRLFF. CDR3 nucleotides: TGTGCCAGCAGCCCGAGGACAGGGGTCAATCGACTGTTTTTT.

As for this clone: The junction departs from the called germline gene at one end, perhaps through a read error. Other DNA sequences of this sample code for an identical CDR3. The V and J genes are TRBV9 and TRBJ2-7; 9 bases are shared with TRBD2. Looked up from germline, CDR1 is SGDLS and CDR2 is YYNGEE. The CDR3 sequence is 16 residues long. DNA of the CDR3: TGTGCCAGCAGTGTAGGAGACCTTAGCGGGAGTCACGAGCAGTACTTC. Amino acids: CASSVGDLSGSHEQYF.

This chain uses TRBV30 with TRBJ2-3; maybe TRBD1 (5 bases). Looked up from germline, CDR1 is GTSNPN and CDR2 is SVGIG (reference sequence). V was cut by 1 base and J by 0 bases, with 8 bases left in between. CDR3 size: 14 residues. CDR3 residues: CAWSAGSSTDTQYF. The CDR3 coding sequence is TGTGCCTGGAGTGCAGGGTCTAGCACAGATACGCAGTATTTT.

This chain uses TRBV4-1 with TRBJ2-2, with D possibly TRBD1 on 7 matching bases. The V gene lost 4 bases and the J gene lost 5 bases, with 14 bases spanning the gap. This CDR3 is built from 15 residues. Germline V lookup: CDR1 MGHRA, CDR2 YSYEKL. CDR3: CASSPQTGRTGELFF. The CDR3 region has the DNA TGCGCCAGCAGCCCGCAGACAGGGAGGACCGGGGAGCTGTTTTTT.

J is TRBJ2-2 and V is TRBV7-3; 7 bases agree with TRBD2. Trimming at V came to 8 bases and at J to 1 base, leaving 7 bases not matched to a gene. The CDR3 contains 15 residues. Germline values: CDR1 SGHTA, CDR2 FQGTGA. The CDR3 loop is CASGGAGMNTGELFF. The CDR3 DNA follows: TGTGCCAGCGGAGGAGCGGGAATGAACACCGGGGAGCTGTTTTTT.

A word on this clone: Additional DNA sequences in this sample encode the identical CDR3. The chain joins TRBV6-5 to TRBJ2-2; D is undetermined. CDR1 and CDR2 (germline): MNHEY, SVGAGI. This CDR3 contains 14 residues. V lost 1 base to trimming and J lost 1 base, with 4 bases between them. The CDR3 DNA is TGTGCCAGCAGTTACTTTCAGAACACCGGGGAGCTGTTTTTT. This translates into CASSYFQNTGELFF.

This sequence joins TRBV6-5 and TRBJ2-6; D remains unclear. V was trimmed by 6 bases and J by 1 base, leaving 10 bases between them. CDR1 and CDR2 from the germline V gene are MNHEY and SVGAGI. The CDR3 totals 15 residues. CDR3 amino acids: CASRTEKSGANVLTF. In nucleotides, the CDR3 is TGTGCCAGCAGAACTGAAAAATCTGGGGCCAACGTCCTGACTTTC.

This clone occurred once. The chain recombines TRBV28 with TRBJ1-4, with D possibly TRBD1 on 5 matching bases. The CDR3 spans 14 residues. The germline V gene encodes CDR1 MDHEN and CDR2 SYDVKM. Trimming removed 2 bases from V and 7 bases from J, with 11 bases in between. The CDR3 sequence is CASSLDLRAEKLFF. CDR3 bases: TGTGCCAGCAGTTTAGATCTCAGGGCTGAAAAACTGTTTTTT.

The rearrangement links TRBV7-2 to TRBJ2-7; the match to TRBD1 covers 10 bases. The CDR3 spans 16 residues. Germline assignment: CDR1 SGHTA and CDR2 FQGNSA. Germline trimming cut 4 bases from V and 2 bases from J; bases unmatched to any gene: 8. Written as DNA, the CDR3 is TGTGCCAGCAGCTCAAAGGACAGGGGGTTGGCCTACGAGCAGTACTTC. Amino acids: CASSSKDRGLAYEQYF.

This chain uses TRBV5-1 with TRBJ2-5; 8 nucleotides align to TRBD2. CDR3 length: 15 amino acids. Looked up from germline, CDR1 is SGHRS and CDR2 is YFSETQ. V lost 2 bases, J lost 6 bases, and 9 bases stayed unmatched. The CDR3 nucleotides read TGCGCCAGCAGCTTAGGACGGGAGGGCCGGAAGACCCAGTACTTC. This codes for CASSLGREGRKTQYF.

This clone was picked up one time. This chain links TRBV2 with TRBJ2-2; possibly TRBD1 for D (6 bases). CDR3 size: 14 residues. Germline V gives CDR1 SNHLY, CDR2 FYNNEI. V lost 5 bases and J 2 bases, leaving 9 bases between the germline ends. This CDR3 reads CASSWTENTGELFF. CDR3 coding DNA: TGTGCCAGCAGTTGGACAGAAAACACCGGGGAGCTGTTTTTT.

Here the CDR3 DNA reads TGTGCCAGCAGCCGCGACAGGGTAAGGGAAGCTTTCTTT. This sequence encodes CASSRDRVREAFF. The chain carries TRBV7-2 and TRBJ1-1; 7 positions agree with TRBD1. The germline V gene encodes CDR1 SGHTA and CDR2 FQGNSA. The CDR3 totals 13 residues. The junction had 8 bases not matched to a gene; V was cut back by 5 bases and J by 8 bases.

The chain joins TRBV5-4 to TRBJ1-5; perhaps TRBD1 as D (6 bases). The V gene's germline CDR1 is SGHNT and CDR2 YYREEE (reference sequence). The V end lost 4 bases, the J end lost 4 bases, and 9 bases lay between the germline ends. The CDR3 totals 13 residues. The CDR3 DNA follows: TGTGCCAGCAGCCGGGACAAGAATCAGCCCCAGCATTTT. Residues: CASSRDKNQPQHF.

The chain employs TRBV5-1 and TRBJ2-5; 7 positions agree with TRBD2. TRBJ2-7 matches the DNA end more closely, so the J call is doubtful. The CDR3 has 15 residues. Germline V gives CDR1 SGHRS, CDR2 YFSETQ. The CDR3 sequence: CASSGREGVSYEQYF. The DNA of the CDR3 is TGCGCCAGCAGCGGTAGGGAGGGAGTGAGCTACGAGCAGTACTTC.

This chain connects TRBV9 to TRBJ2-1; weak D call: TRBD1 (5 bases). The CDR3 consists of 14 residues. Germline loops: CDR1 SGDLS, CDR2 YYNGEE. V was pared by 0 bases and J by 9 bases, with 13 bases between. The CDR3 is CASSVVGAPSEQFF. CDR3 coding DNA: TGTGCCAGCAGCGTAGTAGGGGCCCCCAGTGAGCAGTTCTTC.

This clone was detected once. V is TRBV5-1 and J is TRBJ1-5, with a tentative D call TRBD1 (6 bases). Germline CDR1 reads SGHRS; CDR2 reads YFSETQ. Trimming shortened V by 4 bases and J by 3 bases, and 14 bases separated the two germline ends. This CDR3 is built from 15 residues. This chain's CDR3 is CASSLAGQLNQPQHF. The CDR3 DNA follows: TGCGCCAGCAGCCTGGCCGGACAGCTCAATCAGCCCCAGCATTTT.

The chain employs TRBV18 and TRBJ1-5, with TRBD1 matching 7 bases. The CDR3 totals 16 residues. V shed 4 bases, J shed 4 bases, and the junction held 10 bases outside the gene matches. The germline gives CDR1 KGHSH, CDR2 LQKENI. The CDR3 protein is CASSQTTGTLNQPQHF. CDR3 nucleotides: TGTGCCAGCTCACAAACGACAGGGACGCTTAATCAGCCCCAGCATTTT.

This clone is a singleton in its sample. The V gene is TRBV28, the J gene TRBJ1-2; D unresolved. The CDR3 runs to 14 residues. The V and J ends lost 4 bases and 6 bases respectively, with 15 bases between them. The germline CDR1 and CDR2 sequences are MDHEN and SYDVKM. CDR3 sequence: CASSYPGGLDGYTF. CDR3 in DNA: TGTGCCAGCAGTTACCCAGGCGGGTTAGATGGCTACACCTTC.

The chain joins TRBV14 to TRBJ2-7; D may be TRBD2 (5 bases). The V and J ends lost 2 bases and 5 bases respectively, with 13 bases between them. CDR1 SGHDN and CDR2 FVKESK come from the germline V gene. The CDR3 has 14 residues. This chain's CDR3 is CASSQLRVDHEQYF. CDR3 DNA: TGTGCCAGCAGCCAACTGAGGGTTGACCACGAGCAGTACTTC.

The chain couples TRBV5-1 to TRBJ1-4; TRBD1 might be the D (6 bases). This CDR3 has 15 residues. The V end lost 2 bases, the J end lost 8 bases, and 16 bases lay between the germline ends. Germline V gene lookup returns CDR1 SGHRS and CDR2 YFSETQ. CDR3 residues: CASSFSGTSGEKLFF. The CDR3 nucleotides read TGCGCCAGCAGCTTTAGCGGGACATCGGGAGAAAAACTGTTTTTT. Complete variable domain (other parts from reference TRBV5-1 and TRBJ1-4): KAGVTQTPRYLIKTRGQQVTLSCSPISGHRSVSWYQQTPGQGLQFLFEYFSETQRNKGNFPGRFSGRQFSNSRSEMNVSTLELGDSALYLCASSFSGTSGEKLFFGSGTQLSVL.